This is a list of T cell receptor beta chains from one sample in a study of blood T cell repertoires in COVID-19. Only in-frame clones appear in the TCRdb table, and some are missing; sequencing was by immunoSEQ multiplex PCR. The sample contains roughly 280,000 clones, roughly 90% of which appear only once. Sequenced sample: peripheral blood. The receptor set was obtained from a man between 50 and 59 years old with acute or convalescent COVID-19. Both conserved end residues are part of each CDR3. The size entry is marked missing in some rows and otherwise reads once, few, many or a size class.

len: 15
v_gene: TRBV4-2
j_gene: TRBJ1-1
abundance: NA
CDR3aa: CASSSPGELETEAFF

len: 15
v_gene: TRBV7-8
j_gene: TRBJ2-2
abundance: few
CDR3aa: CASSPGTANTGELFF

len: 16
v_gene: TRBV6-4
j_gene: TRBJ2-1
abundance: once
CDR3aa: CASSVLSSGLQAEQFF

len: 12
v_gene: TRBV18
j_gene: TRBJ2-7
abundance: once
CDR3aa: CASSPSSYEQYF

len: 15
v_gene: TRBV4-2
j_gene: TRBJ1-2
abundance: few
CDR3aa: CASSQDRGAGYGYTF

len: 14
v_gene: TRBV6-5
j_gene: TRBJ2-5
abundance: NA
CDR3aa: CASREGLLQGTQYF

len: 13
v_gene: TRBV5-1
j_gene: TRBJ1-4
abundance: NA
CDR3aa: CASAGGTNEKLFF

len: 14
v_gene: TRBV3-1/TRBV3-2
j_gene: TRBJ2-1
abundance: NA
CDR3aa: CASRQGQFDNEQFF

len: 16
v_gene: TRBV7-2
j_gene: TRBJ2-1
abundance: NA
CDR3aa: CASSPAGLAGYNEQFF

len: 13
v_gene: TRBV27
j_gene: TRBJ1-5
abundance: NA
CDR3aa: CASSLYRGQPQHF

len: 14
v_gene: TRBV15
j_gene: TRBJ2-5
abundance: NA
CDR3aa: CATSRGTSIETQYF

len: 12
v_gene: TRBV19
j_gene: TRBJ1-1
abundance: NA
CDR3aa: CASSSYITEAFF

len: 15
v_gene: TRBV3-1/TRBV3-2
j_gene: TRBJ2-1
abundance: NA
CDR3aa: CASSALAGAYNEQFF

len: 15
v_gene: TRBV5-1
j_gene: TRBJ1-1
abundance: NA
CDR3aa: CASEIFGGGNTEAFF

len: 12
v_gene: TRBV30
j_gene: TRBJ1-2
abundance: once
CDR3aa: CAWSRTGYGYTF

len: 14
v_gene: TRBV27
j_gene: TRBJ2-5
abundance: NA
CDR3aa: CASSPGLAGETQYF

len: 13
v_gene: TRBV30
j_gene: TRBJ1-4
abundance: NA
CDR3aa: CAWTGGMLEKLFF

len: 15
v_gene: TRBV27
j_gene: TRBJ1-2
abundance: NA
CDR3aa: CASSLGAPTGSGYTF

len: 13
v_gene: TRBV5-6
j_gene: TRBJ2-7
abundance: NA
CDR3aa: CASSLQGQYEQYF

len: 16
v_gene: TRBV6-1
j_gene: TRBJ1-2
abundance: NA
CDR3aa: CASSEAGRLPSYGYTF

len: 14
v_gene: TRBV2
j_gene: TRBJ1-1
abundance: NA
CDR3aa: CASAEGGDLPSAFF

len: 12
v_gene: TRBV9
j_gene: TRBJ1-2
abundance: NA
CDR3aa: CASSGTGLRYTF